This TCR beta chain was obtained from a study of cytomegalovirus exposure and HLA in healthy donors. Findings and caveats of the study: Most of the TCR beta V segments (in an earlier analysis) were productive either about 90% or about 30% of the time. While the bulk of TCR sequences proved rare, some public TCRs turned up in many donors.

As concerns this clone: What it binds is unknown.

V shed 0 bases, J shed 4 bases, and the junction held 6 bases outside the gene matches. Germline V gene data show CDR1 as SGHKS and CDR2 as YYEKEE (reference sequence). This CDR3 has 15 amino acids. A multiplex PCR was run with 60 Vbeta primers and 13 Jbeta primers. Only in-frame clones appear in the TCRdb table, and some are missing; sequencing was by immunoSEQ multiplex PCR. The data contain some 210,000 clones, around 87% of them singletons. Healthy bone marrow donors supplied every sample. This receptor was identified in a man under 40 in good health and CMV-seronegative. The rearrangement uses TRBV5-5 and TRBJ2-7; the match to TRBD1 covers 8 bases. The sequenced sample was PBMCs. The CDR3 protein is CASSLVWQGAYEQYF. In DNA form, the CDR3 reads TGTGCCAGCAGCTTGGTATGGCAGGGGGCTTACGAGCAGTACTTC.